This T cell receptor beta chain is from a study of blood T cell repertoires in COVID-19. Study overall: Sites across the United States, Italy and Spain contributed samples from acute and convalescent COVID-19.

The V end was cut by 4 bases, the J end by 2 bases, with 21 bases between. This CDR3 contains 18 residues. The germline V gene encodes CDR1 SGHRS and CDR2 YFSETQ. In the original workflow: Using reference gene primer amplification, nucleated cell counts were estimated. The table came from immunoSEQ multiplex PCR; TCRdb's copy has only in-frame clones and leaves some out. That table supplies the V and J calls and clone size; D and trimming were determined from the DNA. This sample has roughly 380,000 clones, with almost 90% found just once. The material sequenced was PBMCs or T cells enriched from blood (not recorded which). The J gene is TRBJ2-2, the V gene TRBV5-1; the D gene is possibly TRBD1 (6 bases). The TCR was taken from a woman in her thirties who had been exposed to COVID-19. This chain's CDR3 is CASSLWVGVQGNTGELFF. The DNA for the CDR3 is TGCGCCAGCAGCCTCTGGGTTGGGGTACAGGGAAACACCGGGGAGCTGTTTTTT.